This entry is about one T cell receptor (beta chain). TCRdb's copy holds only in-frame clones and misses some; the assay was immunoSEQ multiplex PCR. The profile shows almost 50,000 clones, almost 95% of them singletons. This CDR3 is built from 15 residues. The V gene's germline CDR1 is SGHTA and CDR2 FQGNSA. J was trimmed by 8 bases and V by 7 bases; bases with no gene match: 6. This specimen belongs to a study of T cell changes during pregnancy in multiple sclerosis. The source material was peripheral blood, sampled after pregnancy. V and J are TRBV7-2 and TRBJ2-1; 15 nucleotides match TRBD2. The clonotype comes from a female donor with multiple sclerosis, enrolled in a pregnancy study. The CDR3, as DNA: TGTGCCAGCACCCAAGGACTAGCGGGGGGGCATGAGCAGTTCTTC. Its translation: CASTQGLAGGHEQFF.